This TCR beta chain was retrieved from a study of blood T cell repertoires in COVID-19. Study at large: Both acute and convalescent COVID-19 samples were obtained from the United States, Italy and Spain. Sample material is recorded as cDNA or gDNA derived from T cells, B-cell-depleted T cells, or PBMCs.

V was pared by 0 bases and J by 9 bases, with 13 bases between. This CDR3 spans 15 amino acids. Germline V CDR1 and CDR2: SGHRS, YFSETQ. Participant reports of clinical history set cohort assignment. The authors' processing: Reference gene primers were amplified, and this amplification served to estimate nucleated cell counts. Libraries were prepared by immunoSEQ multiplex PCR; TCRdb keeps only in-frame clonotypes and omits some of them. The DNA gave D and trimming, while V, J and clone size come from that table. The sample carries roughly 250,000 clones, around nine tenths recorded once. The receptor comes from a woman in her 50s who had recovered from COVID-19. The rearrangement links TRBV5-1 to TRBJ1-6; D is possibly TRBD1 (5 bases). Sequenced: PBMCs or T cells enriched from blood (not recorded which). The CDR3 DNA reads TGCGCCAGCAGCTTGGGGACACCTCTGGGTTCACCCCTCCACTTT. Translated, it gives CASSLGTPLGSPLHF.